The present T cell receptor (beta chain) was sequenced within a study of T cells after yellow fever vaccination. On the study more broadly: Those fractions that held only low numbers of cells were prepared using the SMART-Seq v4 Ultra Low Input RNA kit.

The V and J ends lost 3 bases and 4 bases, in that order; junction bases with no gene match: 10. CDR3 length: 16 amino acids. Germline CDR1 is SGHTA and CDR2 is FQGNSA. Via MiXCR, TCRdb re-called the 5' RACE reads, giving one row per CDR3 protein. The sample has under 150,000 distinct CDR3 sequences, around 7.7% seen once; the top ten hold about 0.73%. Sequencing used CD4+ T cells sorted from PBMCs, obtained 5 days after the yellow fever booster vaccination. This sequence originates from a man between 25 and 39 years old who received the YFV17D yellow fever vaccine. The chain links TRBV7-2 to TRBJ2-3, with 7 bases matching TRBD2. CDR3 in amino acids: CASSFTAGAEADTQYF. The DNA for the CDR3 is TGTGCCAGCAGCTTTACTGCGGGAGCGGAGGCAGATACGCAGTATTTT. Full variable domain (remainder filled in from reference TRBV7-2 and TRBJ2-3): GAGVSQSPSNKVTEKGKDVELRCDPISGHTALYWYRQSLGQGLEFLIYFQGNSAPDKSGLPSDRFSAERTGGSVSTLTIQRTQQEDSAVYLCASSFTAGAEADTQYFGPGTRLTVL.